One sample yielded the 8 T cell receptor beta chains listed below, sequenced in a study of cytomegalovirus exposure and HLA in healthy donors. Amplification used 60 Vbeta primers and 13 Jbeta primers. Assay: immunoSEQ multiplex PCR; the TCRdb copy retains only in-frame clones and omits some. The table shows some 77,000 clones, with under 85% occurring only once. The material sequenced was PBMCs. All receptors derive from a woman aged 40 to 50 in good health and CMV-seropositive.

The gene calls are TRBV5-1 and TRBJ2-7; a possible D gene is TRBD1 (6 bases). Trimming shortened V by 4 bases and J by 2 bases, and 13 bases separated the two germline ends. The CDR3 covers 14 residues. CDR1 SGHRS and CDR2 YFSETQ come from the germline V gene. In DNA form, the CDR3 reads TGCGCCAGCAGCGGGACATCTCCCACCTACGAGCAGTACTTC. Protein sequence: CASSGTSPTYEQYF. Using reference TRBV5-1 and TRBJ2-7 for the parts outside the CDR3, the full variable domain is KAGVTQTPRYLIKTRGQQVTLSCSPISGHRSVSWYQQTPGQGLQFLFEYFSETQRNKGNFPGRFSGRQFSNSRSEMNVSTLELGDSALYLCASSGTSPTYEQYFGPGTRLTVT.

The rearrangement links TRBV29-1 to TRBJ2-6; TRBD1 aligns across 10 bases. The CDR3 runs 15 residues. Trimming removed 4 bases from V and 0 bases from J; junction bases left unmatched: 0. Germline lookup yields CDR1 SQVTM and CDR2 ANQGSEA. CDR3 sequence (DNA): TGCAGCGTTGGGACAGGGGGCTCTGGGGCCAACGTCCTGACTTTC. Amino acid sequence: CSVGTGGSGANVLTF. Combining the CDR3 with reference TRBV29-1 and TRBJ2-6 gives the whole variable domain SAVISQKPSRDICQRGTSLTIQCQVDSQVTMMFWYRQQPGQSLTLIATANQGSEATYESGFVIDKFPISRPNLTFSTLTVSNMSPEDSSIYLCSVGTGGSGANVLTFGAGSRLTVL.

The J gene is TRBJ2-3, the V gene TRBV9; a possible D gene is TRBD2 (5 bases). The CDR3 is made up of 15 amino acids. Germline loops: CDR1 SGDLS, CDR2 YYNGEE. Trimming removed 0 bases at V and 2 bases at J, with 10 bases between. The CDR3 loop reads CASSVDGRYTDTQYF. The CDR3 DNA is TGTGCCAGCAGCGTAGATGGGAGATACACAGATACGCAGTATTTT. Combining the CDR3 with reference TRBV9 and TRBJ2-3 gives the whole variable domain DSGVTQTPKHLITATGQRVTLRCSPRSGDLSVYWYQQSLDQGLQFLIQYYNGEERAKGNILERFSAQQFPDLHSELNLSSLELGDSALYFCASSVDGRYTDTQYFGPGTRLTVL.

V gene TRBV2 combines with J gene TRBJ2-7; 8 nucleotides line up with TRBD1. Germline lookup yields CDR1 SNHLY and CDR2 FYNNEI. The CDR3 contains 14 residues. V lost 2 bases, J lost 5 bases, and 5 bases stayed unmatched. The CDR3 sequence: CASSESDRGDEQYF. The CDR3 nucleotides read TGTGCCAGCAGTGAATCTGACAGGGGCGACGAGCAGTACTTC.

CDR3 nucleotides: TGTGCCTGGAGACAGGCTGCCTCTTACGAGCAGTACTTC. This translates into CAWRQAASYEQYF. The rearrangement uses TRBV30 and TRBJ2-7, with a weak D call TRBD1 (5 bases). This CDR3 is 13 amino acids long. The V and J ends lost 3 bases and 4 bases respectively, with 13 bases between them. Germline V gene lookup returns CDR1 GTSNPN and CDR2 SVGIG (reference sequence).

On this clone itself: At one end the junction does not follow the germline gene, possibly because of a read error. V is TRBV5-6 and J is TRBJ2-2, with D unclear. The CDR3 is 15 residues long. Looked up from germline, CDR1 is SGHDT and CDR2 is YYEEEE. As DNA, the CDR3 is TGTGCCAGCAGTTTGGACGCCAGGAACACCGGGGAGCTGTTTTTT. Translating it yields CASSLDARNTGELFF.

The chain couples TRBV9 to TRBJ2-1; the D gene is possibly TRBD2 (5 bases). The CDR3 totals 13 residues. Trimming took off 0 bases at V and 8 bases at J, with 9 bases between the two ends. Germline CDR1 and CDR2: SGDLS and YYNGEE. The CDR3 DNA reads TGTGCCAGCAGCGTAGTTTCCGGGGATGAGCAGTTCTTC. Translated: CASSVVSGDEQFF.

The chain carries TRBV27 and TRBJ2-3; 8 nucleotides match TRBD2. CDR3 size: 17 residues. Germline CDR1 MNHEY, CDR2 SMNVEV (reference sequence). Germline trimming cut 6 bases from V and 1 base from J; bases unmatched to any gene: 12. Written as DNA, the CDR3 is TGTGCCAGCAGGACTAGCGCCACTGGAATGGGCACAGATACGCAGTATTTT. Translated: CASRTSATGMGTDTQYF.